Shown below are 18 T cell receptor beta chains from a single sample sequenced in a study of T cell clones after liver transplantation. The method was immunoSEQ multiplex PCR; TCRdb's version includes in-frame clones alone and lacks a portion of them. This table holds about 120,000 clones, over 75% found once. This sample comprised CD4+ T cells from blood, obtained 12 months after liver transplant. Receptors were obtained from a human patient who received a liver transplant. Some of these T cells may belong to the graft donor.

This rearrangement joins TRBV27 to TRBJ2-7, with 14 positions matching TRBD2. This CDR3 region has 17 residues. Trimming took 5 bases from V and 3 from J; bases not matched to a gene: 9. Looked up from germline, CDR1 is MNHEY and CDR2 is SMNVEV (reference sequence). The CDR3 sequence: CASSRFGTSGGLYEQYF. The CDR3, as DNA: TGTGCCAGCAGTCGATTTGGGACTAGCGGGGGTCTCTACGAGCAGTACTTC.

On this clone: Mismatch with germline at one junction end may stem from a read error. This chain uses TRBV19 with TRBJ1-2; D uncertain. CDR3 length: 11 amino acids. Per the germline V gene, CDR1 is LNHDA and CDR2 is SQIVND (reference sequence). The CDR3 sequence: CASMESYGHTF. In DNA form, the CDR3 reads TGTGCCAGTATGGAAAGCTATGGCCACACCTTC.

CDR3 nucleotide sequence: TGTGCCAGCAGACTTGTAGCGGGGAGCAGCACAGATACGCAGTATTTT. It specifies CASRLVAGSSTDTQYF. The rearrangement links TRBV5-4 to TRBJ2-3; 8 bases fit TRBD2. The CDR3 is 16 residues long. CDR1 SGHNT and CDR2 YYREEE come from the germline V gene (reference sequence). The V and J ends lost 5 bases and 0 bases, in that order; junction bases with no gene match: 8.

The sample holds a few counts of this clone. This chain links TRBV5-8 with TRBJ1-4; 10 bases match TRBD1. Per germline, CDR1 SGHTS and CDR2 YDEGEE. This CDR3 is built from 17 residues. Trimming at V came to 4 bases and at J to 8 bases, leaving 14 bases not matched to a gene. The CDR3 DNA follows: TGTGCCAGCAGCGCCGGGACAGGGGACGGTGGACGCGAAAAACTGTTTTTT. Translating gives CASSAGTGDGGREKLFF.

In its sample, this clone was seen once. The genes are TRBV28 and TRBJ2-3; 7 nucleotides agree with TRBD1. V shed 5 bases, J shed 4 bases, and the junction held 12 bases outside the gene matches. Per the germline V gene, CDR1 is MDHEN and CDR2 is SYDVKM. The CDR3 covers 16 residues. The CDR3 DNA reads TGTGCCAGCAGTCCGGGACAGCAGGGGGTCCCAGATACGCAGTATTTT. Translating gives CASSPGQQGVPDTQYF.

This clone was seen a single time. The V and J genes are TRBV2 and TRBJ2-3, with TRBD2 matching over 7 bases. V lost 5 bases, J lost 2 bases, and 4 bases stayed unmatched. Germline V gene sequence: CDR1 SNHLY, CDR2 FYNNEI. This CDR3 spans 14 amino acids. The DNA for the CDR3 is TGTGCCAGCAGTCCAGCGGGGCACACAGATACGCAGTATTTT. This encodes CASSPAGHTDTQYF.

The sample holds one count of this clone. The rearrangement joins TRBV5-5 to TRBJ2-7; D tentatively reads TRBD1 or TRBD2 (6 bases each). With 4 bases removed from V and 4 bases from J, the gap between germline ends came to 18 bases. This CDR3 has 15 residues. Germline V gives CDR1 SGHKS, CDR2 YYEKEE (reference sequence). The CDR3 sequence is CASSRGADSLYEQYF. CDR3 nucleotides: TGTGCCAGCAGCCGCGGGGCGGACAGTCTTTACGAGCAGTACTTC.

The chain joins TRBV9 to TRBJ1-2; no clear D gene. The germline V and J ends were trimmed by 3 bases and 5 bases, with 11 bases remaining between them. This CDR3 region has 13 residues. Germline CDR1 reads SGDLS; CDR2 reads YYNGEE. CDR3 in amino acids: CASSGFTEYGYTF. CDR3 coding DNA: TGTGCCAGCAGCGGGTTTACGGAGTATGGCTACACCTTC.

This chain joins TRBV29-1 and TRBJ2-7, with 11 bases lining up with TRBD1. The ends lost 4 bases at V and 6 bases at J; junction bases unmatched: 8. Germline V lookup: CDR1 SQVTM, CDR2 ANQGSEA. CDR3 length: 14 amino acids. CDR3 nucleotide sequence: TGCAGCGTTGTAGCCGGGACAGGGGGAGCCGAGCAGTACTTC. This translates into CSVVAGTGGAEQYF.

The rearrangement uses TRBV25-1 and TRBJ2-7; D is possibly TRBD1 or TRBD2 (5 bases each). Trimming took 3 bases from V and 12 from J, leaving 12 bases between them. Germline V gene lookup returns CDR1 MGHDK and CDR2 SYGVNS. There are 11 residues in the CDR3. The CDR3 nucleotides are TGTGCCAGCAGTGATGGGGGACGCGCGTACTTC. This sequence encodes CASSDGGRAYF.

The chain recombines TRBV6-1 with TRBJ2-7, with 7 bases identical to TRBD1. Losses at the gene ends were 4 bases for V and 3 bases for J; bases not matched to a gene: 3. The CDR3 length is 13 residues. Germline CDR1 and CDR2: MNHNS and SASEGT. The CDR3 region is CASSATGDYEQYF. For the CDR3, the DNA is TGTGCCAGCAGTGCTACAGGGGACTACGAGCAGTACTTC.

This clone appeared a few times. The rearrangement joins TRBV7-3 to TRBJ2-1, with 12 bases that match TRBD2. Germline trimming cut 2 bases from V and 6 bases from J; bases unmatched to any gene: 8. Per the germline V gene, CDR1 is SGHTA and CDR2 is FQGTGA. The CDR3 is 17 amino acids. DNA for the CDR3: TGTGCCAGCAGCTTATTCGCTAGCGGGAGGGCAGGCAATGAGCAGTTCTTC. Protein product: CASSLFASGRAGNEQFF.

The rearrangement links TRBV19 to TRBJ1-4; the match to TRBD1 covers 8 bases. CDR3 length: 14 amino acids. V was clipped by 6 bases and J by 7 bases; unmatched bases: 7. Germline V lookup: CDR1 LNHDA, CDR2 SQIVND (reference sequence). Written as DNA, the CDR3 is TGTGCCAGTAGCCTTCAGGGGGCCGGTGAAAAACTGTTTTTT. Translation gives CASSLQGAGEKLFF.

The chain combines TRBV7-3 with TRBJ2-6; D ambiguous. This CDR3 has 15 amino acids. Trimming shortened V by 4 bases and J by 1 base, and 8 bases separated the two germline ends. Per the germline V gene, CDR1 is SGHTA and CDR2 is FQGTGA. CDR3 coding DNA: TGTGCCAGCAGCTCGGCCCCATCTGGGGCCAACGTCCTGACTTTC. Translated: CASSSAPSGANVLTF.

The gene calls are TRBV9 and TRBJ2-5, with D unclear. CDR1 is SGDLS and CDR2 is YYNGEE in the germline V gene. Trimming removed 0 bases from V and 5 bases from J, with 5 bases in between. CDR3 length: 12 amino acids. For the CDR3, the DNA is TGTGCCAGCAGCGTAGCCGGGGAGACCCAGTACTTC. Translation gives CASSVAGETQYF.

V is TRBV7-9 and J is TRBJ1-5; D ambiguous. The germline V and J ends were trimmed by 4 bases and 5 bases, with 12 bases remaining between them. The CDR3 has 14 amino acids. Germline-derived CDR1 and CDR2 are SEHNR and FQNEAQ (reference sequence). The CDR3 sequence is CASSYGLEDQPQHF. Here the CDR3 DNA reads TGTGCCAGCAGCTACGGTCTGGAAGATCAGCCCCAGCATTTT.

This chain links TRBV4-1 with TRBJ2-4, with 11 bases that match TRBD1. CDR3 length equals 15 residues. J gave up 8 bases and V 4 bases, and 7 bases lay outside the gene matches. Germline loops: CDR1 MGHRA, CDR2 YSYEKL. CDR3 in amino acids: CASSLRSGQGDIQYF. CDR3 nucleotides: TGCGCCAGCAGCCTAAGGTCGGGACAGGGGGACATTCAGTACTTC.

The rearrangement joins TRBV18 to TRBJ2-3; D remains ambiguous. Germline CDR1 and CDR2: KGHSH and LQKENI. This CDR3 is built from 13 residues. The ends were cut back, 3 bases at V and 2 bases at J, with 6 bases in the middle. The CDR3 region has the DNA TGTGCCAGCTCACCGGAGATCACAGATACGCAGTATTTT. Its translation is CASSPEITDTQYF.